This is a list of T cell receptor beta chains from one sample in a study of cytomegalovirus exposure and HLA in healthy donors. This table comes from immunoSEQ multiplex PCR, and its TCRdb copy is limited to in-frame clones, with some not included. The data hold around 150,000 clones, with roughly 80% observed a single time. The sequencing sample was made of PBMCs. Receptors were obtained from a woman in her thirties or forties in good health and CMV-seronegative. Each CDR3 is given with its conserved first and last residue. D genes are given only for firm matches. Some rows mark clone size as missing; the rest say once, few, many or name a class of expanded clone.

j_call clone_size v_call d_call cdr3_nt cdr3_aa
TRBJ2-1 - TRBV5-6 TRBD1 TGTGCCAGCAGCTTGACAGGGGGCATTTCCTACAATGAGCAGTTCTTC CASSLTGGISYNEQFF
TRBJ2-5 - TRBV5-1 TRBD1 TGCGCCAGCAGCTTGGGGACAGGGGGAGAGACCCAGTACTTC CASSLGTGGETQYF
TRBJ2-7 - TRBV19 TRBD1 TGTGCCAGTAGTAGGGACAGCCTGGTCGAGCAGTACTTC CASSRDSLVEQYF
TRBJ2-7 few TRBV10-3 TRBD1 TGTGCCATCAGTGAGTCGTCAGGGGGCCCCTACGAGCAGTACTTC CAISESSGGPYEQYF
TRBJ2-4 - TRBV25-1 TRBD2 TGTGCCAGCAGCCGACTGGGGGGGATTCAGTACTTC CASSRLGGIQYF
TRBJ2-1 few TRBV4-1 TRBD2 TGCGCCAGCAGCTCTATTAGCGGGGCCCGCCGGGAGCAGTTCTTC CASSSISGARREQFF
TRBJ1-5 few TRBV4-1 TRBD1 TGCGCCAGCAGCCTCAGACAGGGGGCCGATAGCAATCAGCCCCAGCATTTT CASSLRQGADSNQPQHF
TRBJ1-1 - TRBV10-3 - TGTGCCATCAGTGAGTCGACGAGGGGGGGCCACACTGAAGCTTTCTTT CAISESTRGGHTEAFF
TRBJ1-2 - TRBV6-1 TRBD1 TGTGCCAGCACTCTGGACAGGGGGTTGCGTGGCTACACCTTC CASTLDRGLRGYTF
TRBJ2-1 - TRBV6-6 TRBD2 TGTGCCAGCAGCCTCCTCGGAGTAGCGGGGGGGCGTGAGCAGTTCTTC CASSLLGVAGGREQFF
TRBJ1-2 - TRBV5-6 TRBD1 TGTGCCAGCAGCCAGGACAGGGACCTGCTTAACTATGGCTACACCTTC CASSQDRDLLNYGYTF
TRBJ2-3 - TRBV2 - TGTGCCAGCAGTCCGCGGTCCGGCGGGACAGATACGCAGTATTTT CASSPRSGGTDTQYF
TRBJ2-7 - TRBV28 - TGTGCCAGCAACACCCGGGACATCGCCTACGAGCAGTACTTC CASNTRDIAYEQYF
TRBJ1-1 few TRBV29-1 - TGCAGCGTTGAAGATCTATCCCCGAGGACAGTTGAAGCTTTCTTT CSVEDLSPRTVEAFF
TRBJ1-1 - TRBV23-1 - TGCGCCAGCAGTCATCCCCTCCAGGGGCCCCACCCCGGTGTTGAAGCTTTCTTT CASSHPLQGPHPGVEAFF